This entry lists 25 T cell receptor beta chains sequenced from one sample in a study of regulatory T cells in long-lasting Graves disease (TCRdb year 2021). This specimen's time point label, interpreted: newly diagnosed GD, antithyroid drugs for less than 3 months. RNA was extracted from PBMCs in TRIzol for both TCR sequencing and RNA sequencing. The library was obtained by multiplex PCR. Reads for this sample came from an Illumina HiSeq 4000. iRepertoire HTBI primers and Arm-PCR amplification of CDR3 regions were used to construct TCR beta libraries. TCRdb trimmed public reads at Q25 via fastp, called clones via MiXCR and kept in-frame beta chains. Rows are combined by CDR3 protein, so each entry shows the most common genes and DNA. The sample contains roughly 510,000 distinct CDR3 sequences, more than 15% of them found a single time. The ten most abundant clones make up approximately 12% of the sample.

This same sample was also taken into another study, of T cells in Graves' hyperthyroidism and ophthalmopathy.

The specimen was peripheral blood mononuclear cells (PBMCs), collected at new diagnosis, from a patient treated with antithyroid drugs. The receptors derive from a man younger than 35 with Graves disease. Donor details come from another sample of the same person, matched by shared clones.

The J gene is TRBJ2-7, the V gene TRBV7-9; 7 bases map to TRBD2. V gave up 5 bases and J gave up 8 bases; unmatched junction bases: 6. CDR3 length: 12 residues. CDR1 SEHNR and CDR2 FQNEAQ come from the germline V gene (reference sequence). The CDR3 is CASSHGGGKQYF. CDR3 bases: TGTGCCAGCAGCCATGGGGGGGGGAAGCAGTACTTC.

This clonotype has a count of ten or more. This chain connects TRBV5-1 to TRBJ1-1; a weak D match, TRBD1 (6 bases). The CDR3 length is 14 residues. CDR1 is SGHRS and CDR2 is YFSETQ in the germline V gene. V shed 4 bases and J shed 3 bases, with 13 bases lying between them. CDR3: CASSTTGLDTEAFF. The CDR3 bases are TGCGCCAGCAGCACCACAGGGTTGGACACTGAAGCTTTCTTT.

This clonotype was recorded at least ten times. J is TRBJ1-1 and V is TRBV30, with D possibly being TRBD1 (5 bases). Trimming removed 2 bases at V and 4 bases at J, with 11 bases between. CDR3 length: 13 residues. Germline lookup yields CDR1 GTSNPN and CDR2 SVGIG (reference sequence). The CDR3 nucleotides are TGTGCCTGGAGTATAGTTGGGGGCACTGAAGCTTTCTTT. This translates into CAWSIVGGTEAFF.

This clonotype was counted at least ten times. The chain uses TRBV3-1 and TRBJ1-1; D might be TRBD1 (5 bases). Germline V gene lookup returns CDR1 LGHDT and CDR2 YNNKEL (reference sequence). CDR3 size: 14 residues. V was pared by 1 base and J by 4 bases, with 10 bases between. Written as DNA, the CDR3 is TGTGCCAGCAGCCAAGTAGAGGGGCGCACTGAAGCTTTCTTT. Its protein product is CASSQVEGRTEAFF.

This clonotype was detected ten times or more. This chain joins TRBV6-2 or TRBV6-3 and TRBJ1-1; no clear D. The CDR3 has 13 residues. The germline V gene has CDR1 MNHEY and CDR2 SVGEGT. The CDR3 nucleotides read TGTGCTACCCAGGAGGGCACGGACACTGAAGCTTTCTTT. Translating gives CATQEGTDTEAFF.

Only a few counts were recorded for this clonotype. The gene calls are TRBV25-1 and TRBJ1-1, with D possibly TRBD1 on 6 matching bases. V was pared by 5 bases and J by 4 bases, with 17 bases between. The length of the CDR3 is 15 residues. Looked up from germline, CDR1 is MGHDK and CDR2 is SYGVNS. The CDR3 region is CASSKSGVVSTEAFF. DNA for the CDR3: TGTGCCAGCAGTAAATCAGGGGTTGTGTCCACTGAAGCTTTCTTT.

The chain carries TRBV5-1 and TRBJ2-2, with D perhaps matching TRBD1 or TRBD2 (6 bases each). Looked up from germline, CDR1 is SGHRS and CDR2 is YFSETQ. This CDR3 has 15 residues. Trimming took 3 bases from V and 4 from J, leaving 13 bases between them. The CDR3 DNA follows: TGCGCCAGCAGCTCGGGACTCAGGGGCACCGGGGAGCTGTTTTTT. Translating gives CASSSGLRGTGELFF. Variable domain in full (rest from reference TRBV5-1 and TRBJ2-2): KAGVTQTPRYLIKTRGQQVTLSCSPISGHRSVSWYQQTPGQGLQFLFEYFSETQRNKGNFPGRFSGRQFSNSRSEMNVSTLELGDSALYLCASSSGLRGTGELFFGEGSRLTVL.

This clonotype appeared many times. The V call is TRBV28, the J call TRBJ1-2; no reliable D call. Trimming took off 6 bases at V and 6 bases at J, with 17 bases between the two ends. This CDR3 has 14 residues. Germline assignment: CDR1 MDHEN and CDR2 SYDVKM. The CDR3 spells CASRVPGTSDGYTF. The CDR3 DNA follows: TGTGCCAGCAGAGTCCCGGGAACTAGCGATGGCTACACCTTC.

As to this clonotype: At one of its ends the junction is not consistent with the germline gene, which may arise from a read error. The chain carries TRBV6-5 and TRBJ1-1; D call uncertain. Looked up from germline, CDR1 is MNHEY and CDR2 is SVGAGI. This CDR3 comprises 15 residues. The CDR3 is CASSYSRAMNTKAFF. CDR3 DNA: TGTGCCAGCAGTTACTCGAGGGCGATGAACACTAAAGCTTTCTTT.

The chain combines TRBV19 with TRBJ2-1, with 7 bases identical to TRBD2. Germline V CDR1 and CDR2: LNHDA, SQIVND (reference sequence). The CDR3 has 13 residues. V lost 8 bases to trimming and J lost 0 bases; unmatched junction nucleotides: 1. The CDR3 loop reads CASGGSSYNEQFF. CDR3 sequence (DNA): TGTGCCAGTGGCGGGAGCTCCTACAATGAGCAGTTCTTC.

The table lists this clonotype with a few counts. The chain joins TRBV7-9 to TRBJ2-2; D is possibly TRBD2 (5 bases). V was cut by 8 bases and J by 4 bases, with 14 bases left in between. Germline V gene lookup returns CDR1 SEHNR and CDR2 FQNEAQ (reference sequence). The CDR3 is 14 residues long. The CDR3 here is CASLGGPATGELFF. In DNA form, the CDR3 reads TGTGCCAGCCTAGGCGGGCCGGCCACCGGGGAGCTGTTTTTT.

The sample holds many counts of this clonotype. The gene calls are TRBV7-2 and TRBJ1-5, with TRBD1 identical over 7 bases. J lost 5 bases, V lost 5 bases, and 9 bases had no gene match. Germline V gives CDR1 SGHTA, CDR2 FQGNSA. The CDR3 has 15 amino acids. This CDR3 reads CASSRRRQGHQPQHF. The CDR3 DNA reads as TGTGCCAGCAGCCGCCGGAGACAGGGCCATCAGCCCCAGCATTTT.

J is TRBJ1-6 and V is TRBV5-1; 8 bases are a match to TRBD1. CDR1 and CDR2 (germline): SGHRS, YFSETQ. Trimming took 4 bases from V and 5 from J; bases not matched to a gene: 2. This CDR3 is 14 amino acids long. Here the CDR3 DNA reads TGCGCCAGCAGCCAGGACAGGGATAATTCACCCCTCCACTTT. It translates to CASSQDRDNSPLHF.

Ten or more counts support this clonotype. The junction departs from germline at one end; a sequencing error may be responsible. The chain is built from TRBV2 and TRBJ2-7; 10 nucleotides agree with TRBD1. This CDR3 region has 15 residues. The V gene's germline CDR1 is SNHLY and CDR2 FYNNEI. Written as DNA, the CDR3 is TGTGCCAGCAGAGAAGGGACAGGGGCGCGTCACGAGCAGTACTTC. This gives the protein CASREGTGARHEQYF.

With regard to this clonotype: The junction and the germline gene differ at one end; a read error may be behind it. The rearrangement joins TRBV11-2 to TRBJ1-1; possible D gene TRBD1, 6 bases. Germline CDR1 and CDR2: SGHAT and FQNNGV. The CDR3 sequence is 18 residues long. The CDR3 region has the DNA TGCGCCAGCAGCGTGAACAGGGTATATGTGATTCGGAACACTGAAGCTTTCTTT. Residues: CASSVNRVYVIRNTEAFF.

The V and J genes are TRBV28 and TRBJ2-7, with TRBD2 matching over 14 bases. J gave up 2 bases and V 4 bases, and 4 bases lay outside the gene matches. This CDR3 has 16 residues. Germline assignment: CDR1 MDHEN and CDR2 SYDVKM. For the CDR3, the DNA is TGTGCCAGCAGTTCCGGACTAGCGGGAGGCGCCTACGAGCAGTACTTC. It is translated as CASSSGLAGGAYEQYF.

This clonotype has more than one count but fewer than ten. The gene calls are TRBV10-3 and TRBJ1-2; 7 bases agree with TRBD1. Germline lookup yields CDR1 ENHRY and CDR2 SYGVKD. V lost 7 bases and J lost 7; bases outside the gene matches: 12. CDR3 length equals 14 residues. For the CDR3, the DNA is TGTGCCATCACGGGGCAGGGGGATCGATTTGGCTACACCTTC. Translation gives CAITGQGDRFGYTF.

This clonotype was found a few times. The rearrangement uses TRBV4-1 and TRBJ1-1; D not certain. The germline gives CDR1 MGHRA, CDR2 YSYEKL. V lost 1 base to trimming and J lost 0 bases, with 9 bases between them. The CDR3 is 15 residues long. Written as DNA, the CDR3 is TGCGCCAGCAGCCAAGCTTGGGATTTGAACACTGAAGCTTTCTTT. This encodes CASSQAWDLNTEAFF.

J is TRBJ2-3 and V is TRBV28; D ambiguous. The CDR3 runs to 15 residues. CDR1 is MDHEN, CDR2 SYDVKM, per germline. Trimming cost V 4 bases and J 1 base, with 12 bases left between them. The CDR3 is CASSSSRLRTDTQYF. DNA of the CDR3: TGTGCCAGCAGTTCGTCTAGGTTGCGCACAGATACGCAGTATTTT.

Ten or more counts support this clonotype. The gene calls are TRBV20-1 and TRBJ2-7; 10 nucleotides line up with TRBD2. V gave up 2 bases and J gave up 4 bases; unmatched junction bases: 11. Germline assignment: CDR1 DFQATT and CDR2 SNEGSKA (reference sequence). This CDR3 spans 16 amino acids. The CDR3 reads CSARPRGLAFLYEQYF. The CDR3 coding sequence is TGCAGTGCTAGACCCAGGGGACTAGCGTTTCTGTACGAGCAGTACTTC.

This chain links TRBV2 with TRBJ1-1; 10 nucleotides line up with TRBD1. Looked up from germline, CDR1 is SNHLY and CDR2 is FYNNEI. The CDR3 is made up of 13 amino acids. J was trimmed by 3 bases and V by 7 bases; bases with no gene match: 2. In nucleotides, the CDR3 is TGTGCCAGCAAAGGACAGGGGGACACTGAAGCTTTCTTT. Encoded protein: CASKGQGDTEAFF.

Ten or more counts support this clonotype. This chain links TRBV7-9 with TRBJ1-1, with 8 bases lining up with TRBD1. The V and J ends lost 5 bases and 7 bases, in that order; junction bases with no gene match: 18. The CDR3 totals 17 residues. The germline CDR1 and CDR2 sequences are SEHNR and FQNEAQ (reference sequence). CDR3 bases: TGTGCCAGCAGCCTGCCGAGGGGGACAGGCGATTCCAATGAAGCTTTCTTT. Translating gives CASSLPRGTGDSNEAFF.

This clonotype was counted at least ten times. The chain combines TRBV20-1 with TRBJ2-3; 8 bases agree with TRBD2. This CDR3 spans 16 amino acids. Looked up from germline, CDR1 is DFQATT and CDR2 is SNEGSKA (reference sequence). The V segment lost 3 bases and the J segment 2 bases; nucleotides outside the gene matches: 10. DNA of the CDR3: TGCAGTGCTAGCGCTCGTGGAGCGGGGGCCACAGATACGCAGTATTTT. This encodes CSASARGAGATDTQYF.

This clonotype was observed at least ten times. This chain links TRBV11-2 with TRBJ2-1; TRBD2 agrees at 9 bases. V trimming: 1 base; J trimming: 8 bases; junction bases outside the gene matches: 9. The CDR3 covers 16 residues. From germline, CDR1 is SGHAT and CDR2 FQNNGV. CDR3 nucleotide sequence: TGTGCCAGCAGCTTAGTGGCGGGAGGGAGTAGGGATGAGCAGTTCTTC. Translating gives CASSLVAGGSRDEQFF.

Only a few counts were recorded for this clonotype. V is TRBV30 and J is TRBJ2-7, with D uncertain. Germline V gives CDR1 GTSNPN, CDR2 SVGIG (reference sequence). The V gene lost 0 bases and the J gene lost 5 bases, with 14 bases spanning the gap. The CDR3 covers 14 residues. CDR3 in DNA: TGTGCCTGGAGTGTACGCGACCCCGGCAACGAGCAGTACTTC. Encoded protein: CAWSVRDPGNEQYF.